This TCR beta chain is drawn from a study of blood T cell repertoires in COVID-19. V shed 6 bases and J shed 1 base, with 7 bases lying between them. The CDR3 is 12 residues long. Germline loops: CDR1 SNHLY, CDR2 FYNNEI. Assay: immunoSEQ multiplex PCR; the TCRdb copy retains only in-frame clones and omits some. The table has under 200,000 clones, around 84% seen once. What was sequenced was PBMCs or T cells enriched from blood (not recorded which). The sequence was obtained from a woman aged 50 to 60 who had recovered from COVID-19. The J gene is TRBJ2-7, the V gene TRBV2; a weak D match, TRBD1 (6 bases). In DNA, the CDR3 is TGTGCCAGCAGAGGGGGTTCCTACGAGCAGTACTTC. It specifies CASRGGSYEQYF.